This T cell receptor beta chain emerged from a study of breast tumors, draining lymph nodes, adjacent tissues. Study observations and caveats: Tumor repertoires ranked between lymph nodes and nontumor tissue in diversity, with V and J gene preferences. Tumor T cell lymph node origin was a supported hypothesis, not proven.

In the case of this clonotype: Antigen: not known.

TCRdb reprocessed the multiplex PCR reads via MiXCR and lists one record per CDR3 protein. Among around 21,000 distinct CDR3 sequences listed, about 38% were seen once. Germline loops: CDR1 ENHRY, CDR2 SYGVKD. The germline V and J ends were trimmed by 1 base and 6 bases, with 4 bases remaining between them. CDR3 length equals 12 residues. Sample: breast tumor tissue. The receptor was derived from a female donor with breast cancer. Some clones in this sample may be carry-over from other donors' samples. The chain couples TRBV10-3 to TRBJ1-3; the D is unclear. CDR3 in DNA: TGTGCCATCAGTGAGTTGGAAAACACCATATATTTT. The encoded protein is CAISELENTIYF.